This entry concerns a single TCR beta chain. The sample originates from a study of control samples from healthy donors and cancer patients. The protocol was immunoSEQ multiplex PCR, while the TCRdb copy is restricted to in-frame clones and leaves out a portion. The sample carries 130,000 to 150,000 clones, 91% recorded once. Germline V CDR1 and CDR2: SGHTA, FQGNSA. The trim removed 6 bases at V and 2 bases at J, leaving 9 bases unmatched. There are 16 residues in the CDR3. This receptor was obtained from a man aged 30 to 39 in good health. The chain uses TRBV7-2 and TRBJ2-1; 8 bases line up with TRBD2. Sequencing used blood. CDR3 nucleotide sequence: TGTGCCAGCAGAACCTCGGGGGGGCCCCCCTACAATGAGCAGTTCTTC. It is translated as CASRTSGGPPYNEQFF.